This T cell receptor (beta chain) was observed in a study of blood T cell repertoires in COVID-19. Profiling relied on immunoSEQ multiplex PCR, and the TCRdb table lists in-frame clones only, not all of them. The sample records 200,000 to 250,000 clones, 83% being singletons. A COVID-19 case was met by exposed participants within 2 weeks before study entry. V lost 5 bases, J lost 3 bases, and 16 bases lay in between. This CDR3 is 15 amino acids long. Germline V CDR1 and CDR2: LNHDA, SQIVND (reference sequence). The genes are TRBV19 and TRBJ1-2; no clear D gene. The source of this sequence is a woman in her 40s who had been exposed to COVID-19. The source material was PBMCs or T cells enriched from blood (not recorded which). CDR3 sequence (DNA): TGTGCCAGTAGTCGGGCTGCGGGCGGGGACTATGGCTACACCTTC. This sequence encodes CASSRAAGGDYGYTF.